This T cell receptor beta chain was recovered during a study of T-cell memory formation after mild COVID-19. Study outcomes and limitations: CD4/CD8 balance held among clones contracting day 15 to 85, and later expanders leaned CD4+.

About this clonotype itself: The target antigen is unknown.

The length of the CDR3 is 15 residues. Germline CDR1 reads SEHNR; CDR2 reads FQNEAQ (reference sequence). J gave up 3 bases and V 5 bases, and 4 bases lay outside the gene matches. TCRdb re-analysed the 5' RACE reads in MiXCR, keeping a single row per CDR3 protein. The sample contains 300,000 to 400,000 distinct CDR3 sequences, 25% to 30% of which appear only once. This TCR was sampled from an adult woman who had mild COVID-19 (a few samples of this study predate the infection). Cell type and time point are not known. The material sequenced was PBMCs or a T cell subset sorted from them (not recorded which). The chain combines TRBV7-9 with TRBJ2-2; 9 nucleotides agree with TRBD1. CDR3 region: CASSQGQGHTGELFF. The CDR3 coding sequence is TGTGCCAGCAGCCAAGGACAGGGGCACACCGGGGAGCTGTTTTTT.